The entry that follows covers one TCR beta chain sequence. Its antigen is not known. The data were obtained in a study of Ad26.COV2.S vaccination and SARS-CoV-2 variants. V shed 6 bases, J shed 6 bases, and the junction held 11 bases outside the gene matches. This CDR3 comprises 15 residues. Germline CDR1 MDHEN, CDR2 SYDVKM. The data were produced by immunoSEQ multiplex PCR, yet TCRdb's version contains in-frame clones alone and is incomplete. The repertoire has roughly 140,000 clones, roughly 88% of them found once; the top ten carry approximately 5.1%. Study observations and caveats: Vaccine recipients had higher spike-specific TCR breadth than placebo recipients. Substantial breadth was reported for post-vaccination spike-specific CD8+ and CD4+ T cells. Analyses of TCR breadth and depth may have underestimated total T cell responses.

The receptor was isolated from a human donor who had recovered from COVID-19. The rearrangement links TRBV28 to TRBJ1-1, with TRBD1 matching over 9 bases. Sequenced material: peripheral blood, taken after recovery from COVID-19. The CDR3 is CASSRPGQGRSEAFF. The CDR3 region has the DNA TGTGCCAGCAGCCGACCGGGACAGGGACGATCTGAAGCTTTCTTT.